This section outlines one TCR beta chain sequence together with its context. Moderately to severely active ophthalmopathy under 3 months, CAS at least 3, NOSPECS at least 4. This sample was taken from a study of Graves' ophthalmopathy and Graves' hyperthyroidism. RNA transcripts yielded amplified TCR beta CDR3 regions. The first round was an RT-PCR with HTBI primers, and the second round was a multiplex PCR. From the multiplex PCR reads, TCRdb called clonotypes with MiXCR, one entry per CDR3 protein. Altogether about 400,000 distinct CDR3 sequences are present, 15% to 20% being singletons, with the ten largest covering approximately 1.4%. In germline, CDR1 is MNHEY, CDR2 SVGEGT. The CDR3 sequence is 13 residues long. The junction had 5 bases not matched to a gene; V was cut back by 5 bases and J by 6 bases.

Material for sequencing was peripheral blood. This chain uses TRBV6-2 or TRBV6-3 with TRBJ1-1; 8 bases align to TRBD1. This receptor was taken from a woman between 18 and 29 years old with Graves' ophthalmopathy. The CDR3 bases are TGTGCCAGCAGTCTAGACAGGGGCGCTGAAGCTTTCTTT. This encodes CASSLDRGAEAFF.